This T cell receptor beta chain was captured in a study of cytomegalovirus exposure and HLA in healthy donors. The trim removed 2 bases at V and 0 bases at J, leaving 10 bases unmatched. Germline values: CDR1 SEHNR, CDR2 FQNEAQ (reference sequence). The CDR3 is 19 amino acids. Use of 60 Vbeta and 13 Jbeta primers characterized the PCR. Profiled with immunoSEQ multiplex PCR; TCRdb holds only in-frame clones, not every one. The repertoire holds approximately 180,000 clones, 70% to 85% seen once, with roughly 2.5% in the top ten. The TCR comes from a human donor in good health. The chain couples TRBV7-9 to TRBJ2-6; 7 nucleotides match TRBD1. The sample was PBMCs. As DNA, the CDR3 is TGTGCCAGCAGCTTACTCCAGACAGGGCTTAACTCTGGGGCCAACGTCCTGACTTTC. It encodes CASSLLQTGLNSGANVLTF.